The clone carrying this T cell receptor (beta chain) was counted a few times. At one end the junction does not follow the germline gene, possibly because of a read error. With a J-beta primer mix and a sample-barcoded 5' primer, a second PCR ran roughly 7 to 11 cycles. Each CDR3 protein gets one entry after TCRdb re-called the 5' RACE reads with MiXCR. The sample shows over 600,000 distinct CDR3 sequences, over 20% of them seen only once. These data are taken from a study of blood T cells in healthy people across ages. From germline, CDR1 is MDHEN and CDR2 SYDVKM. The CDR3 is 16 residues long. The clonotype originates from a man aged 70 or older in good health. The rearrangement uses TRBV28 and TRBJ2-4, with 8 bases fitting TRBD1. Sequencing was carried out using blood. CDR3 protein: CACSFAGGLTKNIQYF. The CDR3 coding sequence is TGTGCCTGCAGTTTTGCAGGGGGCCTAACCAAAAACATTCAGTACTTC. The full variable domain, rest sourced from reference TRBV28 and TRBJ2-4, is DVKVTQSSRYLVKRTGEKVFLECVQDMDHENMFWYRQDPGLGLRLIYFSYDVKMKEKGDIPEGYSVSREKKERFSLILESASTNQTSMYLCACSFAGGLTKNIQYFGAGTRLSVL.